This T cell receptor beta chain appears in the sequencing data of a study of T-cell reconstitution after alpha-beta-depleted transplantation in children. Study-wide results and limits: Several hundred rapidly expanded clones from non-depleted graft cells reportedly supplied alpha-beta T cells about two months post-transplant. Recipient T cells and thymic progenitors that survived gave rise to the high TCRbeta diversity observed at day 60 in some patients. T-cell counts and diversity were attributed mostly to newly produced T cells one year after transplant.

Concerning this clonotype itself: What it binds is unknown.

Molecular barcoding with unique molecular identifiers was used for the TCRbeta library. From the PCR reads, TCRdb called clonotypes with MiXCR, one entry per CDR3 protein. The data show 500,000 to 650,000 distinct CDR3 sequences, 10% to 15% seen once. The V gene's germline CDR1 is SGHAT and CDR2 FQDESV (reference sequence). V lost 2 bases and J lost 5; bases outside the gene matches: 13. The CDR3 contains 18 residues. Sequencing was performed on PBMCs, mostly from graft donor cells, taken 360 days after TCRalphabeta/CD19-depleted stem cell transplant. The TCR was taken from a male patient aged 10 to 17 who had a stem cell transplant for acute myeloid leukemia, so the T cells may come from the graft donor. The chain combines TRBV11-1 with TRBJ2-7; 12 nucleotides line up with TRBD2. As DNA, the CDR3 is TGTGCCAGCAGCTTACGCGGGCTAGCGGGAGGGCCCGGCGACGAGCAGTACTTC. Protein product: CASSLRGLAGGPGDEQYF.